The 2 T cell receptor beta chains below were found in one sample sequenced in a study of cytomegalovirus exposure and HLA in healthy donors. PCR employed 60 Vbeta and 13 Jbeta primers. Produced via immunoSEQ multiplex PCR; TCRdb's table is partial and in-frame only. Altogether 150,000 to 200,000 clones are present, approximately 84% being singletons, with the ten largest covering 1.4%. Material for sequencing was PBMCs. The receptors shown here come from a girl aged 10-17 years in good health and CMV-seropositive.

The rearrangement links TRBV19 to TRBJ2-5; no definite D call. V was trimmed by 2 bases and J by 0 bases, leaving 4 bases between them. CDR3 length: 13 amino acids. Germline assignment: CDR1 LNHDA and CDR2 SQIVND (reference sequence). CDR3 amino acids: CASSIQYQETQYF. The DNA for the CDR3 is TGTGCCAGTAGTATACAGTACCAAGAGACCCAGTACTTC.

The rearrangement links TRBV9 to TRBJ2-7; the match to TRBD2 covers 11 bases. Germline values: CDR1 SGDLS, CDR2 YYNGEE. The CDR3 consists of 15 residues. V gave up 0 bases and J gave up 2 bases; unmatched junction bases: 1. In DNA form, the CDR3 reads TGTGCCAGCAGCGTAGATAGCGGGAGGGCCTACGAGCAGTACTTC. This encodes CASSVDSGRAYEQYF. Variable domain in full (rest from reference TRBV9 and TRBJ2-7): DSGVTQTPKHLITATGQRVTLRCSPRSGDLSVYWYQQSLDQGLQFLIQYYNGEERAKGNILERFSAQQFPDLHSELNLSSLELGDSALYFCASSVDSGRAYEQYFGPGTRLTVT.